This T cell receptor beta chain was recovered during a study of T cell responses to AZD1222 COVID-19 vaccine. Findings and caveats of the study: All repertoire sampling was performed exclusively after the peak T cell response. Females outnumbered males among donors, who were mostly white British; clonal diversity was possibly underestimated.

A note on this clone: The antigen is not known.

The CDR3 covers 15 residues. Trimming cost V 3 bases and J 1 base, with 13 bases left between them. The V gene's germline CDR1 is MDHEN and CDR2 SYDVKM. Sequencing used immunoSEQ multiplex PCR; TCRdb keeps in-frame clones, though not all of them. The data show about 85,000 clones, around 88% seen once. The chain recombines TRBV28 with TRBJ2-7; D might be TRBD2 (6 bases). The sample was peripheral blood, taken on day 0 of MenACWY control vaccination. This TCR came from an adult in good health. In nucleotides, the CDR3 is TGTGCCAGCAGTTTTCCGGGGGAGAGGTCCTACGAGCAGTACTTC. The encoded protein is CASSFPGERSYEQYF.